The 14 T cell receptor beta chains below come from one sample, sequenced in a study of cytomegalovirus exposure and HLA in healthy donors. PCR employed 60 Vbeta and 13 Jbeta primers. Profiled with immunoSEQ multiplex PCR; TCRdb holds only in-frame clones, not every one. The sample lists more than 90,000 clones; over 65% were seen once. The sample taken for sequencing was PBMCs. These receptors all come from a woman in her sixties in good health and CMV-seronegative.

V usage is TRBV19 and J usage is TRBJ1-2; the D gene is possibly TRBD1 (5 bases). The germline gives CDR1 LNHDA, CDR2 SQIVND (reference sequence). V was pared by 6 bases and J by 3 bases, with 14 bases between. There are 14 residues in the CDR3. DNA for the CDR3: TGTGCCAGTAGCAGGGAGAAGCGGGACTATGGCTACACCTTC. Translation gives CASSREKRDYGYTF.

The sample holds one count of this clone. This CDR3 reads CASSHSTEANYGYTF. The DNA for the CDR3 is TGCGCCAGCAGTCACTCGACAGAAGCTAACTATGGCTACACCTTC. The chain carries TRBV4-1 and TRBJ1-2; weak D call: TRBD1 (5 bases). V dropped 6 bases and J dropped 0 bases, with 14 bases sitting between them. The CDR3 runs 15 residues. Germline CDR1 is MGHRA and CDR2 is YSYEKL.

This clone was detected once. The chain couples TRBV5-6 to TRBJ2-1; the match to TRBD1 covers 8 bases. The germline V gene has CDR1 SGHDT and CDR2 YYEEEE. Germline trimming cut 4 bases from V and 8 bases from J; bases unmatched to any gene: 11. The CDR3 extends over 15 amino acids. The CDR3 DNA sequence: TGTGCCAGCAGCAGGACAGGGTGGGCTGGCGATGAGCAGTTCTTC. Protein: CASSRTGWAGDEQFF.

This rearrangement joins TRBV7-2 to TRBJ2-7; perhaps TRBD1 as D (6 bases). This CDR3 region has 17 residues. V lost 1 base and J 4 bases, leaving 20 bases between the germline ends. The V gene's germline CDR1 is SGHTA and CDR2 FQGNSA. DNA for the CDR3: TGTGCCAGCAGCTTAGGGATAGCAAGCTCGAGGGGGTACGAGCAGTACTTC. Translation: CASSLGIASSRGYEQYF. Drawing the rest from reference TRBV7-2 and TRBJ2-7, the complete variable domain is GAGVSQSPSNKVTEKGKDVELRCDPISGHTALYWYRQSLGQGLEFLIYFQGNSAPDKSGLPSDRFSAERTGGSVSTLTIQRTQQEDSAVYLCASSLGIASSRGYEQYFGPGTRLTVT.

This clone came up a few times. The chain is built from TRBV10-1 and TRBJ2-1; 7 nucleotides match TRBD2. Trimming at V came to 5 bases and at J to 8 bases, leaving 12 bases not matched to a gene. The CDR3 runs 15 residues. Looked up from germline, CDR1 is WNHNN and CDR2 is SYGVQD (reference sequence). CDR3 DNA: TGCGCCAGCAGTAAGACTAGCCGTAGCGGTCATGAGCAGTTCTTC. This sequence encodes CASSKTSRSGHEQFF.

The gene calls are TRBV29-1 and TRBJ2-1; TRBD2 agrees at 9 bases. The germline V gene has CDR1 SQVTM and CDR2 ANQGSEA. The CDR3 extends over 14 amino acids. Germline trimming cut 6 bases from V and 0 bases from J; bases unmatched to any gene: 3. The CDR3 nucleotides read TGCAGCGTAAGACTAGCGGTCTCCTACAATGAGCAGTTCTTC. Protein sequence: CSVRLAVSYNEQFF.

The gene calls are TRBV5-6 and TRBJ2-7, with D maybe TRBD2 (5 bases). Germline loops: CDR1 SGHDT, CDR2 YYEEEE. V dropped 4 bases and J dropped 2 bases, with 28 bases sitting between them. The CDR3 spans 19 residues. The CDR3 DNA follows: TGTGCCAGCAGCCCGGAGGTCCAAATGGACCTTCCTGGGCCCTACGAGCAGTACTTC. Amino acids: CASSPEVQMDLPGPYEQYF.

The chain has TRBV7-7 and TRBJ2-7; D not resolved. V was trimmed by 1 base and J by 3 bases, leaving 13 bases between them. CDR3 length: 15 amino acids. The germline V gene has CDR1 SSHAT and CDR2 FNYEAQ (reference sequence). CDR3 nucleotide sequence: TGTGCCAGCAGCTTAGGGGTTGGAGTGGACTACGAGCAGTACTTC. Translated: CASSLGVGVDYEQYF.

This clone came up a few times. The chain is built from TRBV2 and TRBJ2-5; tentatively, D is TRBD1 (6 bases). Looked up from germline, CDR1 is SNHLY and CDR2 is FYNNEI. V lost 3 bases and J lost 4, with 12 bases in between. This CDR3 is 14 amino acids long. The CDR3 sequence: CASSEGAYAETQYF. Here the CDR3 DNA reads TGTGCCAGCAGTGAGGGGGCTTATGCAGAGACCCAGTACTTC. Supplemented by reference TRBV2 and TRBJ2-5, the full variable domain reads EPEVTQTPSHQVTQMGQEVILRCVPISNHLYFYWYRQILGQKVEFLVSFYNNEISEKSEIFDDQFSVERPDGSNFTLKIRSTKLEDSAMYFCASSEGAYAETQYFGPGTRLLVL.

Only a few counts were recorded for this clone. CDR3 coding DNA: TGTGCCAGCAGCTTATACGACAGAAGCAATCAGCCCCAGCATTTT. Translated, it gives CASSLYDRSNQPQHF. V usage is TRBV5-6 and J usage is TRBJ1-5; possibly TRBD1 for D (5 bases). The V and J ends lost 2 bases and 1 base respectively, with 10 bases between them. The germline V gene has CDR1 SGHDT and CDR2 YYEEEE. This CDR3 is built from 15 residues.

The chain couples TRBV5-1 to TRBJ2-1; a possible D gene is TRBD1 (6 bases). Deletions cut 4 bases from V and 7 bases from J, with 12 bases between. CDR1 and CDR2 from the germline V gene are SGHRS and YFSETQ. The CDR3 contains 13 residues. The CDR3 loop is CASSPDSSNEQFF. The CDR3 DNA reads as TGCGCCAGCAGCCCGGACAGTTCTAATGAGCAGTTCTTC.

The rearrangement uses TRBV7-7 and TRBJ2-1, with 8 bases fitting TRBD2. The germline gives CDR1 SSHAT, CDR2 FNYEAQ (reference sequence). With 1 base clipped from V and 5 bases from J, the junction kept 4 bases outside the gene matches. The CDR3 totals 15 residues. The CDR3 region is CASSLGREVHNEQFF. DNA for the CDR3: TGTGCCAGCAGCTTAGGGCGGGAGGTTCACAATGAGCAGTTCTTC. Drawing the rest from reference TRBV7-7 and TRBJ2-1, the complete variable domain is GAGVSQSPRYKVTKRGQDVTLRCDPISSHATLYWYQQALGQGPEFLTYFNYEAQPDKSGLPSDRFSAERPEGSISTLTIQRTEQRDSAMYRCASSLGREVHNEQFFGPGTRLTVL.

V is TRBV27 and J is TRBJ2-3; 7 nucleotides match TRBD2. V was pared by 5 bases and J by 6 bases, with 11 bases of the junction left unmatched. CDR1 is MNHEY, CDR2 SMNVEV, per germline (reference sequence). This CDR3 contains 15 residues. The CDR3 sequence: CASSSSSGREDTQYF. CDR3 nucleotides: TGTGCCAGCAGTAGTTCTAGCGGTCGGGAGGATACGCAGTATTTT.

This chain connects TRBV13 to TRBJ1-2; tentative D call: TRBD1 (6 bases). The CDR3 spans 12 residues. V was clipped by 3 bases and J by 5 bases, with 7 bases between them. CDR1 is PRHDT and CDR2 is FYEKMQ in the germline V gene (reference sequence). This CDR3 is CASSFRGYGYTF. In DNA, the CDR3 is TGTGCCAGCAGCTTCAGGGGTTATGGCTACACCTTC. Complete variable domain (other parts from reference TRBV13 and TRBJ1-2): AAGVIQSPRHLIKEKRETATLKCYPIPRHDTVYWYQQGPGQDPQFLISFYEKMQSDKGSIPDRFSAQQFSDYHSELNMSSLELGDSALYFCASSFRGYGYTFGSGTRLTVV.